The entry below describes one T cell receptor beta chain. This PCR relied on a set of 60 Vbeta primers and 13 Jbeta primers. Measured with immunoSEQ multiplex PCR; TCRdb has only the in-frame clones, and not every one. Among 170,000 or so clones listed, 80% were seen once. V dropped 6 bases and J dropped 4; count of bases not matched to a gene: 7. Germline loops: CDR1 MNHNS, CDR2 SASEGT. This CDR3 comprises 14 residues. These data are taken from a study of cytomegalovirus exposure and HLA in healthy donors. Looking at the study overall: A prior analysis found 90 million to 120 million unique TCR beta sequences from around 190 million T cells.

Sequenced input: PBMCs. This chain links TRBV6-1 with TRBJ1-2; 8 bases map to TRBD1. The receptor comes from a boy aged 5 to 17 in good health and CMV-seronegative. The CDR3 spells CASSANRGGYGYTF. The CDR3 nucleotides read TGTGCCAGCAGCGCGAACAGGGGGGGCTATGGCTACACCTTC.